This T cell receptor beta chain was retrieved from a study of CD8 T cells in ankylosing spondylitis. Points from the study as a whole: In peripheral blood, disease-linked CD8+ clones occurred at relatively low frequencies.

V was cut by 2 bases and J by 4 bases, with 12 bases left in between. Germline V gene lookup returns CDR1 SEHNR and CDR2 FQNEAQ (reference sequence). This CDR3 contains 14 residues. Of note for this clonotype: Its antigen is currently unknown.

Via MiXCR, TCRdb re-called the 5' RACE reads, giving one row per CDR3 protein. In the table there are fewer than 35,000 distinct CDR3 sequences, about 30% of which are singletons. This sequence originates from a male donor with ankylosing spondylitis. The sequenced sample was synovial fluid, either unsorted or a sorted T cell fraction (not recorded which). The gene calls are TRBV7-9 and TRBJ2-7; D is uncertain. In nucleotides, the CDR3 is TGTGCCAGCAGCTTACCCAGTGCCTTGTACGAGCAGTACTTC. Protein product: CASSLPSALYEQYF.